A single sample gave rise to the 24 T cell receptor beta chains below, sequenced in a study of patients and donors after allogeneic stem cell transplantation. MiXCR, run by TCRdb on the RT-PCR reads, gives a single entry per CDR3 protein. The data show 200,000 to 250,000 distinct CDR3 sequences, around 14% seen once. Sequencing used blood, either unsorted or a sorted T cell fraction (not recorded which). The receptors here all came from a human donor who was either an allogeneic HSCT recipient or a stem cell or donor lymphocyte infusion donor (not recorded which). It is not recorded whose cells these are; they may come from a transplant donor.

The rearrangement uses TRBV6-5 and TRBJ1-5, with a weak D call TRBD1 (5 bases). CDR1 and CDR2 from the germline V gene are MNHEY and SVGAGI. This CDR3 has 19 amino acids. V was pared by 4 bases and J by 3 bases, with 25 bases between. The CDR3 reads CASSSPGTLMRWVNQPQHF. Here the CDR3 DNA reads TGTGCCAGCAGTTCCCCCGGGACTCTAATGCGTTGGGTCAATCAGCCCCAGCATTTT.

The V gene is TRBV19, the J gene TRBJ2-7; maybe TRBD2 (7 bases). The germline V and J ends were trimmed by 6 bases and 2 bases, with 14 bases remaining between them. The CDR3 has 14 amino acids. Germline-derived CDR1 and CDR2 are LNHDA and SQIVND (reference sequence). CDR3 protein: CASRSSGTTYEQYF. The CDR3 DNA follows: TGTGCCAGTAGATCCAGCGGGACAACCTACGAGCAGTACTTC.

The chain couples TRBV29-1 to TRBJ2-3; 9 bases map to TRBD2. CDR3 length: 14 amino acids. From germline, CDR1 is SQVTM and CDR2 ANQGSEA. Unmatched junction bases numbered 8, after V lost 6 bases and J lost 4 bases. The CDR3 DNA follows: TGCAGCGTGCCGCTGGCGGGAGGGCCAGATACGCAGTATTTT. Translating gives CSVPLAGGPDTQYF.

This clonotype was observed a handful of times. The rearrangement joins TRBV11-2 to TRBJ1-1; D is unclear. The CDR3 covers 11 residues. V lost 1 base to trimming and J lost 11 bases, with 8 bases between them. Germline V gives CDR1 SGHAT, CDR2 FQNNGV. The DNA of the CDR3 is TGTGCCAGCAGCTTAGTGCAGGTTGCTTTCTTT. It translates to CASSLVQVAFF.

The chain is built from TRBV20-1 and TRBJ2-7, with 9 bases that match TRBD2. CDR1 DFQATT and CDR2 SNEGSKA come from the germline V gene (reference sequence). J lost 1 base, V lost 0 bases, and 4 bases had no gene match. The CDR3 is 15 amino acids. The CDR3 region is CSARDAAGGSYEQYF. The CDR3 bases are TGCAGTGCTAGAGATGCGGCGGGAGGGTCCTACGAGCAGTACTTC.

This clonotype was detected a few times. This chain joins TRBV7-9 and TRBJ1-1, with D maybe TRBD1 (6 bases). V was shortened by 4 bases and J by 3 bases, with 15 bases between the two germline ends. The germline V gene encodes CDR1 SEHNR and CDR2 FQNEAQ (reference sequence). CDR3 length: 15 residues. The CDR3 nucleotides are TGTGCCAGCAGCTACGTCACAGGGTCCGACACTGAAGCTTTCTTT. Encoded protein: CASSYVTGSDTEAFF.

This clonotype has a handful of counts. The chain links TRBV6-1 to TRBJ1-4, with TRBD1 matching 7 bases. Germline V lookup: CDR1 MNHNS, CDR2 SASEGT. V lost 6 bases to trimming and J lost 10 bases; unmatched junction nucleotides: 8. The CDR3 has 13 residues. The CDR3 bases are TGTGCCAGCAGGACAGGGTCGGAGAGAAAACTGTTTTTT. It is translated as CASRTGSERKLFF.

This clonotype was counted between two and nine times. The V call is TRBV6-1, the J call TRBJ2-7; 9 nucleotides match TRBD2. The CDR3 consists of 16 residues. With 7 bases clipped from V and 0 bases from J, the junction kept 10 bases outside the gene matches. CDR1 and CDR2 (germline): MNHNS, SASEGT. CDR3 sequence: CASIRAGGPSSYEQYF. CDR3 nucleotide sequence: TGTGCCAGCATCAGAGCGGGGGGCCCAAGCTCCTACGAGCAGTACTTC.

The table lists this clonotype with a count of one. The gene calls are TRBV11-3 and TRBJ2-6; unclear D gene. CDR1 is SGHNT and CDR2 is YENEEA in the germline V gene. The V end lost 4 bases, the J end lost 3 bases, and 13 bases lay between the germline ends. CDR3 length: 16 residues. The CDR3 here is CASSSWAPGGANVLTF. The CDR3 DNA reads TGTGCCAGCAGCTCATGGGCCCCAGGTGGGGCCAACGTCCTGACTTTC.

The chain has TRBV12-3 or TRBV12-4 and TRBJ1-2, with a tentative D call TRBD1 (6 bases). CDR3 length: 14 amino acids. V was pared by 6 bases and J by 8 bases, with 19 bases between. DNA of the CDR3: TGTGCCAGCAGAACGCTGACAGGCGGGAGGGGCTACACCTTC. Translating it yields CASRTLTGGRGYTF.

Ten or more counts support this clonotype. The chain combines TRBV24-1 with TRBJ2-3; D unclear. The CDR3 contains 14 residues. The V end lost 2 bases, the J end lost 4 bases, and 9 bases lay between the germline ends. From germline, CDR1 is KGHDR and CDR2 SFDVKD. CDR3 coding DNA: TGTGCCACCAGTGATTATATAATCCCAGATACGCAGTATTTT. It yields the protein CATSDYIIPDTQYF.

This clonotype occurred many times. This chain connects TRBV7-9 to TRBJ1-2; a possible D gene is TRBD1 (5 bases). The CDR3 has 14 residues. CDR1 and CDR2 from the germline V gene are SEHNR and FQNEAQ (reference sequence). V was trimmed by 0 bases and J by 8 bases, leaving 13 bases between them. CDR3 DNA: TGTGCCAGCAGCTTAGCGCTCCCCGGGGGGGGCTACACCTTC. This codes for CASSLALPGGGYTF.

The sample holds a few counts of this clonotype. The chain combines TRBV5-1 with TRBJ2-3; tentative D call: TRBD1 (6 bases). In germline, CDR1 is SGHRS, CDR2 YFSETQ. There are 17 residues in the CDR3. V was clipped by 0 bases and J by 5 bases, with 19 bases between them. CDR3 DNA sequence: TGCGCCAGCAGCTTGGGGTCGGGACACTCGGCCGGAGATACGCAGTATTTT. Translated: CASSLGSGHSAGDTQYF.

The genes are TRBV10-3 and TRBJ2-2; TRBD2 matches 11 bases. The V and J ends lost 2 bases and 1 base, in that order; junction bases with no gene match: 0. Germline CDR1 ENHRY, CDR2 SYGVKD. CDR3 size: 16 residues. The DNA for the CDR3 is TGTGCCATCAGTGAGGGACTAGCGGGGAACACCGGGGAGCTGTTTTTT. It encodes CAISEGLAGNTGELFF.

This clonotype came up many times. This chain uses TRBV20-1 with TRBJ2-2; TRBD2 matches at 7 bases. The CDR3 contains 17 residues. Per germline, CDR1 DFQATT and CDR2 SNEGSKA (reference sequence). V trimming: 2 bases; J trimming: 2 bases; junction bases outside the gene matches: 11. CDR3 bases: TGCAGTGCTAGAACTCCTTCCGGGACTACAAACACCGGGGAGCTGTTTTTT. Translating it yields CSARTPSGTTNTGELFF.

The genes are TRBV19 and TRBJ1-2; the match to TRBD1 covers 7 bases. CDR1 and CDR2 from the germline V gene are LNHDA and SQIVND (reference sequence). The trim removed 4 bases at V and 7 bases at J, leaving 6 bases unmatched. The CDR3 is 13 amino acids. CDR3: CASSTRQGFGYTF. The CDR3 nucleotides are TGTGCCAGTAGTACCCGACAGGGCTTTGGCTACACCTTC.

This clonotype was observed a handful of times. CDR3 in amino acids: CASSPPEQGANTEAFF. CDR3 bases: TGTGCCAGCTCACCACCGGAACAGGGGGCGAACACTGAAGCTTTCTTT. This chain connects TRBV18 to TRBJ1-1, with 9 bases matching TRBD1. This CDR3 has 16 amino acids. J gave up 1 base and V 0 bases, and 3 bases lay outside the gene matches. The germline V gene encodes CDR1 KGHSH and CDR2 LQKENI.

V and J are TRBV12-3 or TRBV12-4 and TRBJ2-3; the match to TRBD2 covers 13 bases. The CDR3 is 15 amino acids. V was clipped by 3 bases and J by 5 bases; unmatched bases: 2. The CDR3 reads CASSFTSGGEDTQYF. The CDR3 DNA reads TGTGCCAGCAGTTTTACTAGCGGGGGGGAAGATACGCAGTATTTT.

The chain links TRBV21-1 to TRBJ2-7; the table's D call, TRBD1, was not checked against the DNA. TRBV21-1 is termed a pseudogene. CDR3 length: 14 amino acids. The CDR3 coding sequence is TGTGCCAGTTCCTCCGACAGGGGTCCCTACGAGCAGTACTTC. It translates to CASSSDRGPYEQYF.

The chain couples TRBV11-2 to TRBJ2-7; 9 bases map to TRBD2. Germline V gives CDR1 SGHAT, CDR2 FQNNGV. V dropped 3 bases and J dropped 0; count of bases not matched to a gene: 12. The CDR3 length is 18 residues. Here the CDR3 reads CASSLGTGLALSSYEQYF. In DNA form, the CDR3 reads TGTGCCAGCAGCTTGGGTACGGGACTAGCCCTGAGCTCCTACGAGCAGTACTTC.

This clonotype showed up just a few times. V usage is TRBV3-1 and J usage is TRBJ1-3; possible D gene TRBD1, 5 bases. The CDR3 consists of 16 residues. Per germline, CDR1 LGHDT and CDR2 YNNKEL (reference sequence). Trimming stripped 1 base from V and 0 bases from J, with 10 bases between. DNA for the CDR3: TGTGCCAGCAGCCAAGTCCATGGGGGCTCTGGAAACACCATATATTTT. Protein sequence: CASSQVHGGSGNTIYF.

Many counts were recorded for this clonotype. The chain carries TRBV23-1 and TRBJ2-1; no definite D call. TRBV23-1 is classed as an ORF, of uncertain function. V lost 0 bases and J 5 bases, leaving 20 bases between the germline ends. This CDR3 is 18 amino acids long. The CDR3 loop is CASSQSPVGANEDNEQFF. For the CDR3, the DNA is TGCGCCAGCAGTCAATCCCCTGTCGGAGCGAACGAAGACAATGAGCAGTTCTTC.

The chain combines TRBV4-3 with TRBJ2-1; 9 bases line up with TRBD2. Unmatched junction bases numbered 6, after V lost 0 bases and J lost 0 bases. CDR1 and CDR2 (germline): LGHNA, YSLEER. The CDR3 sequence is 18 residues long. Here the CDR3 DNA reads TGCGCCAGCAGCCAAGAGTCGGCGGGGGGGGACTCCTACAATGAGCAGTTCTTC. This sequence encodes CASSQESAGGDSYNEQFF.

The chain is built from TRBV12-3 or TRBV12-4 and TRBJ2-2, with TRBD1 matching over 10 bases. The CDR3 consists of 15 residues. V was pared by 4 bases and J by 7 bases, with 6 bases of the junction left unmatched. This CDR3 reads CASSSGQGGHGELFF. CDR3 coding DNA: TGTGCCAGCAGTTCTGGACAGGGGGGGCACGGGGAGCTGTTTTTT.